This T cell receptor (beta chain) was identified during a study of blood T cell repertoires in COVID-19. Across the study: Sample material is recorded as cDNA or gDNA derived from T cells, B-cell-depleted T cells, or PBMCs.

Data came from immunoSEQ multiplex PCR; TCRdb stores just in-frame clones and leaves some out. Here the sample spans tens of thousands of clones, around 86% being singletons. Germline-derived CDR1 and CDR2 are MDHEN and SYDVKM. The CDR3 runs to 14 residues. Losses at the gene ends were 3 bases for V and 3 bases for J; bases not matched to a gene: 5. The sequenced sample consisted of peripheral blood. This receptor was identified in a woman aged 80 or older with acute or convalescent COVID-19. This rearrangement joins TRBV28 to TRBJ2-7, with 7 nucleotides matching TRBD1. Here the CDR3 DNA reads TGTGCCAGCAGTTTCCCGACAGGGAGCTACGAGCAGTACTTC. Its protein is CASSFPTGSYEQYF.